What follows are 4 T cell receptor beta chains derived from one specimen sequenced in a study of T cells after yellow fever vaccination. TCRdb called the 5' RACE reads again in MiXCR, with one record for every CDR3 protein. Among about 340,000 distinct CDR3 sequences listed, more than 8.5% were seen once. Sequenced here: PBMCs, sampled on the day of the first yellow fever vaccination. These receptors all come from a man between 18 and 35 years old who received the YFV17D yellow fever vaccine.

The chain recombines TRBV6-5 with TRBJ2-7, with TRBD1 identical over 9 bases. Losses at the gene ends were 0 bases for V and 2 bases for J; bases not matched to a gene: 5. The germline gives CDR1 MNHEY, CDR2 SVGAGI. CDR3 length equals 16 residues. The CDR3 sequence: CASSYSHGTGTYEQYF. The CDR3 coding sequence is TGTGCCAGCAGTTACTCTCACGGGACAGGGACCTACGAGCAGTACTTC.

This clonotype has only a few counts. This rearrangement joins TRBV6-5 to TRBJ1-6; D is uncertain. Trimming stripped 0 bases from V and 3 bases from J, with 6 bases between. The CDR3 spans 15 residues. Germline V gives CDR1 MNHEY, CDR2 SVGAGI. DNA of the CDR3: TGTGCCAGCAGTTACTCGGGAAGCTATAATTCACCCCTCCACTTT. As protein: CASSYSGSYNSPLHF.

The genes are TRBV20-1 and TRBJ2-1; 8 nucleotides match TRBD1. V lost 6 bases, J lost 7 bases, and 2 bases stayed unmatched. The CDR3 length is 11 residues. Germline CDR1 and CDR2: DFQATT and SNEGSKA (reference sequence). The DNA of the CDR3 is TGCAGTGCCAGGGACAGGAATGAGCAGTTCTTC. This codes for CSARDRNEQFF.

J is TRBJ2-1 and V is TRBV9; the D is unclear. This CDR3 spans 15 amino acids. The ends were cut back, 0 bases at V and 0 bases at J, with 7 bases in the middle. Germline CDR1 SGDLS, CDR2 YYNGEE. The CDR3 sequence is CASSVEKSSYNEQFF. The CDR3 DNA reads as TGTGCCAGCAGCGTAGAGAAGAGCTCCTACAATGAGCAGTTCTTC.